Below, 5 T cell receptor beta chains from the same sample are listed, as sequenced in a study of brain T cells in children with intractable seizures. The protocol was immunoSEQ multiplex PCR, while the TCRdb copy is restricted to in-frame clones and leaves out a portion. Among approximately 44,000 clones listed, approximately 90% were seen once. The sample was peripheral blood, taken at surgery. The receptors stem from a girl aged 2-15 years with tuberous sclerosis and intractable seizures.

V is TRBV4-1 and J is TRBJ1-2; weak D call: TRBD1 (5 bases). CDR1 is MGHRA, CDR2 YSYEKL, per germline. The CDR3 consists of 18 residues. The V and J ends lost 0 bases and 3 bases respectively, with 20 bases between them. CDR3 nucleotide sequence: TGCGCCAGCAGCCAAGACCCTGGCGGGGCACCAGCCTACTATGGCTACACCTTC. As protein: CASSQDPGGAPAYYGYTF.

The rearrangement joins TRBV7-8 to TRBJ2-3; 8 nucleotides match TRBD1. The CDR3 is 15 residues long. V was clipped by 2 bases and J by 2 bases; unmatched bases: 3. Germline V lookup: CDR1 SGHVS, CDR2 FQNEAQ. CDR3 in amino acids: CASSLRGQDTDTQYF. The CDR3, as DNA: TGTGCCAGCAGCTTAAGGGGACAGGACACAGATACGCAGTATTTT.

The J gene is TRBJ2-5, the V gene TRBV6-5, with 8 bases that match TRBD1. The V gene's germline CDR1 is MNHEY and CDR2 SVGAGI. CDR3 length: 15 residues. The ends lost 1 base at V and 5 bases at J; junction bases unmatched: 6. The CDR3 DNA reads TGTGCCAGCAGTTACTACACAGGGGGTTTGGAGACCCAGTACTTC. This encodes CASSYYTGGLETQYF.

This chain joins TRBV9 and TRBJ2-3; D is perhaps TRBD1 or TRBD2 (7 bases each). Germline V CDR1 and CDR2: SGDLS, YYNGEE. This CDR3 comprises 16 residues. V was pared by 8 bases and J by 0 bases, with 19 bases between. The CDR3: CASKKGGTASTDTQYF. The CDR3 nucleotides are TGTGCCAGTAAAAAGGGGGGGACAGCTAGCACAGATACGCAGTATTTT.

This rearrangement joins TRBV5-1 to TRBJ2-5, with TRBD1 identical over 9 bases. CDR3 length: 14 amino acids. V was pared by 4 bases and J by 3 bases, with 4 bases of the junction left unmatched. CDR1 SGHRS and CDR2 YFSETQ come from the germline V gene. The CDR3 sequence: CASSNWDREETQYF. The CDR3 DNA reads TGCGCCAGCAGCAACTGGGACAGGGAAGAGACCCAGTACTTC.